Shown below are 6 T cell receptor beta chains from a single sample sequenced in a study of OX40 agonist ivuxolimab in advanced cancers. Produced via immunoSEQ multiplex PCR; TCRdb's table is partial and in-frame only. The profile shows about 53,000 clones, 84% of them singletons. The sequencing used CD4+ or CD8+ T cells sorted from blood, collected in a trial of the OX40 agonist ivuxolimab. These receptor sequences come from an adult with an advanced solid tumor such as melanoma, head and neck, liver or kidney cancer.

J is TRBJ1-1 and V is TRBV29-1; no definite D call. The V gene's germline CDR1 is SQVTM and CDR2 ANQGSEA. The CDR3 is 11 residues long. V was shortened by 7 bases and J by 2 bases, with 8 bases between the two germline ends. The CDR3 loop is CSAQPNTEAFF. The CDR3 DNA reads TGCAGCGCCCAGCCAAACACTGAAGCTTTCTTT.

J is TRBJ2-7 and V is TRBV7-6; TRBD1 is a possible D gene (5 bases). The CDR3 consists of 13 residues. Germline V gene sequence: CDR1 SGHVS, CDR2 FNYEAQ. The V and J ends lost 4 bases and 2 bases respectively, with 9 bases between them. This chain's CDR3 is CASSSDTTYEQYF. CDR3 in DNA: TGTGCCAGCAGCTCGGACACCACCTACGAGCAGTACTTC.

The rearrangement links TRBV5-1 to TRBJ2-1; the match to TRBD1 covers 7 bases. The trim removed 5 bases at V and 3 bases at J, leaving 8 bases unmatched. Germline lookup yields CDR1 SGHRS and CDR2 YFSETQ. The CDR3 length is 15 residues. The CDR3 loop is CASSSRQGYYNEQFF. CDR3 coding DNA: TGCGCCAGCAGTTCCCGACAGGGCTACTACAATGAGCAGTTCTTC.

V is TRBV28 and J is TRBJ2-7; TRBD2 matches at 11 bases. This CDR3 spans 15 amino acids. J gave up 4 bases and V 1 base, and 3 bases lay outside the gene matches. Germline V gene data show CDR1 as MDHEN and CDR2 as SYDVKM. CDR3 coding DNA: TGTGCCAGCAGTTTATTAGCGGGAGGGCCATACGAGCAGTACTTC. It yields the protein CASSLLAGGPYEQYF.

V is TRBV5-1 and J is TRBJ1-2; possibly TRBD1 for D (5 bases). The V and J ends lost 4 bases and 2 bases respectively, with 12 bases between them. The CDR3 extends over 14 amino acids. CDR1 and CDR2 from the germline V gene are SGHRS and YFSETQ. CDR3 bases: TGCGCCAGCAGCCTGGTACCAGGGAACTATGGCTACACCTTC. Protein: CASSLVPGNYGYTF.

CDR3 DNA: TGTGCCAGCAGCGTAGGGGGGGGACTAGCAGGCACAGATACGCAGTATTTT. It codes for CASSVGGGLAGTDTQYF. J is TRBJ2-3 and V is TRBV9; TRBD2 aligns across 9 bases. CDR1 SGDLS and CDR2 YYNGEE come from the germline V gene. The length of the CDR3 is 17 residues. Trimming removed 0 bases from V and 1 base from J; junction bases left unmatched: 6.